Below are 26 T cell receptor beta chains sequenced from a single sample in a study of cytomegalovirus exposure and HLA in healthy donors. Vbeta (60) and Jbeta (13) primers were used in the PCR. Assay: immunoSEQ multiplex PCR; the TCRdb copy retains only in-frame clones and omits some. In the table there are about 96,000 clones, 60% to 75% of which are singletons. Material: PBMCs. The origin of the receptors is a woman in her 70s in good health and CMV-seropositive.

This sequence joins TRBV6-6 and TRBJ2-3; 11 bases match TRBD2. This CDR3 comprises 14 residues. Germline values: CDR1 MNHNY, CDR2 SVGAGI (reference sequence). J lost 5 bases, V lost 6 bases, and 4 bases had no gene match. CDR3 nucleotides: TGTGCCAGCAGCCTTGGACTAGCGGGAGATACGCAGTATTTT. It yields the protein CASSLGLAGDTQYF.

This chain connects TRBV18 to TRBJ2-2, with 8 bases identical to TRBD1. Germline assignment: CDR1 KGHSH and CDR2 LQKENI. The CDR3 extends over 16 amino acids. V shed 8 bases, J shed 3 bases, and the junction held 11 bases outside the gene matches. The CDR3 DNA follows: TGTGCCAGCCCGTCCCGGGACAGGTTGGACACCGGGGAGCTGTTTTTT. Protein: CASPSRDRLDTGELFF.

The genes are TRBV13 and TRBJ2-7; 10 bases are a match to TRBD1. The CDR3 spans 15 residues. Trimming cost V 4 bases and J 5 bases; bases outside gene matches: 8. Germline V gene lookup returns CDR1 PRHDT and CDR2 FYEKMQ (reference sequence). CDR3: CASSSSGTGADEQYF. The CDR3 DNA sequence: TGTGCCAGCAGCTCGTCCGGGACAGGGGCCGACGAGCAGTACTTC.

The chain employs TRBV19 and TRBJ2-5, with a tentative D call TRBD2 (5 bases). The CDR3 is 13 residues long. Trimming shortened V by 4 bases and J by 3 bases, and 9 bases separated the two germline ends. Germline values: CDR1 LNHDA, CDR2 SQIVND (reference sequence). The CDR3 reads CASSTDGEETQYF. CDR3 sequence (DNA): TGTGCCAGTAGTACCGACGGGGAAGAGACCCAGTACTTC.

The chain carries TRBV27 and TRBJ1-1, with D unresolved. The V end lost 5 bases, the J end lost 0 bases, and 7 bases lay between the germline ends. Germline values: CDR1 MNHEY, CDR2 SMNVEV (reference sequence). This CDR3 contains 13 residues. The CDR3 is CASSIIMNTEAFF. The CDR3 DNA follows: TGTGCCAGCAGTATTATTATGAACACTGAAGCTTTCTTT.

The chain links TRBV11-2 to TRBJ2-1; the match to TRBD2 covers 7 bases. The junction had 11 bases not matched to a gene; V was cut back by 3 bases and J by 6 bases. This CDR3 spans 16 amino acids. Germline CDR1 is SGHAT and CDR2 is FQNNGV. CDR3 region: CASSFFGGTNGNEQFF. The CDR3 region has the DNA TGTGCCAGCAGCTTTTTTGGCGGGACTAACGGCAATGAGCAGTTCTTC.

This chain joins TRBV7-6 and TRBJ2-2; TRBD1 agrees at 7 bases. This CDR3 is 13 amino acids long. CDR1 and CDR2 (germline): SGHVS, FNYEAQ. With V trimmed by 11 bases and J by 7 bases, 10 bases remained unmatched. In nucleotides, the CDR3 is TGTGCCGGAGCGAGGGGGCAAGGCGGGGAGCTGTTTTTT. Residues: CAGARGQGGELFF.

This chain uses TRBV15 with TRBJ2-1, with 12 bases lining up with TRBD2. The CDR3 has 18 amino acids. V dropped 4 bases and J dropped 6; count of bases not matched to a gene: 13. CDR1 is LNHNV, CDR2 YYDKDF, per germline (reference sequence). The CDR3 sequence: CATSKEPPSGRALNEQFF. The CDR3 DNA is TGTGCCACCAGCAAAGAACCTCCTAGCGGGAGGGCCCTCAATGAGCAGTTCTTC.

The V call is TRBV9, the J call TRBJ1-1; D possibly corresponds to TRBD1 (5 bases). V was pared by 3 bases and J by 6 bases, with 15 bases between. The length of the CDR3 is 14 residues. Germline CDR1 SGDLS, CDR2 YYNGEE. CDR3 DNA: TGTGCCAGCAGCGACGGGCCACGGGGGGCTGAAGCTTTCTTT. Residues: CASSDGPRGAEAFF. Based on the CDR3 plus reference TRBV9 and TRBJ1-1, the full variable domain is DSGVTQTPKHLITATGQRVTLRCSPRSGDLSVYWYQQSLDQGLQFLIQYYNGEERAKGNILERFSAQQFPDLHSELNLSSLELGDSALYFCASSDGPRGAEAFFGQGTRLTVV.

The chain carries TRBV19 and TRBJ2-5, with TRBD1 identical over 7 bases. The CDR3 covers 16 residues. The V and J ends lost 6 bases and 4 bases, in that order; junction bases with no gene match: 14. Germline V gene data show CDR1 as LNHDA and CDR2 as SQIVND (reference sequence). The CDR3 loop reads CASSTPGTVGRETQYF. CDR3 nucleotides: TGTGCCAGTAGCACCCCCGGGACAGTGGGACGAGAGACCCAGTACTTC.

The chain carries TRBV7-8 and TRBJ1-6; TRBD1 matches 7 bases. The CDR3 length is 14 residues. The trim removed 1 base at V and 9 bases at J, leaving 3 bases unmatched. CDR1 is SGHVS, CDR2 FQNEAQ, per germline. The CDR3 DNA sequence: TGTGCCAGCAGCTTAGAAGGGGGCAGTTCACCCCTCCACTTT. Translation gives CASSLEGGSSPLHF. Combining the CDR3 with reference TRBV7-8 and TRBJ1-6 gives the whole variable domain GAGVSQSPRYKVAKRGQDVALRCDPISGHVSLFWYQQALGQGPEFLTYFQNEAQLDKSGLPSDRFFAERPEGSVSTLKIQRTQQEDSAVYLCASSLEGGSSPLHFGNGTRLTVT.

This clone was seen a handful of times. This chain links TRBV5-6 with TRBJ2-3; 7 bases are a match to TRBD1. The CDR3 is made up of 13 amino acids. With 3 bases clipped from V and 4 bases from J, the junction kept 2 bases outside the gene matches. CDR1 and CDR2 (germline): SGHDT, YYEEEE. The CDR3 DNA sequence: TGTGCCAGCAGCTCTGACAGGGCAGATACGCAGTATTTT. Translated: CASSSDRADTQYF.

The gene calls are TRBV6-5 and TRBJ1-2; D is uncertain. Germline-derived CDR1 and CDR2 are MNHEY and SVGAGI. The CDR3 totals 13 residues. V lost 4 bases to trimming and J lost 2 bases, with 8 bases between them. CDR3 region: CASSSTRNYGYTF. The CDR3 bases are TGTGCCAGCAGTTCTACCAGGAACTATGGCTACACCTTC.

In its sample, this clone was seen once. This chain joins TRBV6-5 and TRBJ1-3, with a possible D match to TRBD1 (5 bases). This CDR3 is 16 amino acids long. From germline, CDR1 is MNHEY and CDR2 SVGAGI. Trimming took 3 bases from V and 0 from J, leaving 12 bases between them. CDR3 bases: TGTGCCAGCAGTTATAGACAGCCAAGCTCTGGAAACACCATATATTTT. As protein: CASSYRQPSSGNTIYF.

This chain links TRBV19 with TRBJ2-7; TRBD2 aligns across 13 bases. Germline CDR1 LNHDA, CDR2 SQIVND (reference sequence). The CDR3 spans 16 residues. The V segment lost 1 base and the J segment 6 bases; nucleotides outside the gene matches: 6. As DNA, the CDR3 is TGTGCCAGTAGTATAGGCCGGACTAGCGGGAGTGGCGAGCAGTACTTC. It encodes CASSIGRTSGSGEQYF. Drawing the rest from reference TRBV19 and TRBJ2-7, the complete variable domain is DGGITQSPKYLFRKEGQNVTLSCEQNLNHDAMYWYRQDPGQGLRLIYYSQIVNDFQKGDIAEGYSVSREKKESFPLTVTSAQKNPTAFYLCASSIGRTSGSGEQYFGPGTRLTVT.

The chain uses TRBV6-6 and TRBJ1-6; D not certain. The V gene's germline CDR1 is MNHNY and CDR2 SVGAGI (reference sequence). This CDR3 contains 13 residues. V lost 2 bases and J 7 bases, leaving 6 bases between the germline ends. CDR3 region: CASSYMSNSPLHF. The CDR3 bases are TGTGCCAGCAGTTACATGTCGAATTCACCCCTCCACTTT.

The chain has TRBV28 and TRBJ2-5; no reliable D call. This CDR3 is built from 14 residues. The V gene's germline CDR1 is MDHEN and CDR2 SYDVKM. Trimming took off 6 bases at V and 3 bases at J, with 14 bases between the two ends. The CDR3 DNA follows: TGTGCCAGCAGCCCCCTCCCCCCGGAAGAGACCCAGTACTTC. Translation gives CASSPLPPEETQYF.

The chain employs TRBV5-1 and TRBJ2-1, with D possibly matching TRBD2 (6 bases). Germline loops: CDR1 SGHRS, CDR2 YFSETQ. The CDR3 totals 14 residues. Trimming pared 2 bases from V and 9 bases from J, leaving 15 bases between. This CDR3 reads CASSFHTSTVEQFF. Here the CDR3 DNA reads TGCGCCAGCAGCTTCCACACTAGCACGGTTGAGCAGTTCTTC.

J is TRBJ2-7 and V is TRBV10-3; 12 bases agree with TRBD1. V lost 7 bases and J lost 3; bases outside the gene matches: 10. Germline assignment: CDR1 ENHRY and CDR2 SYGVKD. This CDR3 region has 16 residues. This chain's CDR3 is CAITPGTGGPYYEQYF. Written as DNA, the CDR3 is TGTGCCATCACCCCCGGGACAGGGGGCCCCTACTACGAGCAGTACTTC.

This clone was picked up a small number of times. The rearrangement uses TRBV28 and TRBJ2-7; 8 bases line up with TRBD1. Trimming at V came to 3 bases and at J to 3 bases, leaving 1 base not matched to a gene. Germline V CDR1 and CDR2: MDHEN, SYDVKM. The CDR3 extends over 13 amino acids. The CDR3, as DNA: TGTGCCAGCAGTTTCAGGGGGCGCTACGAGCAGTACTTC. Translation: CASSFRGRYEQYF.

This chain uses TRBV4-1 with TRBJ1-2; D is perhaps TRBD1 (5 bases). Germline CDR1 and CDR2: MGHRA and YSYEKL. V dropped 1 base and J dropped 2 bases, with 11 bases sitting between them. The CDR3 has 15 amino acids. For the CDR3, the DNA is TGCGCCAGCAGCCAAGGGGCAGGGAAGAACTATGGCTACACCTTC. It specifies CASSQGAGKNYGYTF.

The gene calls are TRBV28 and TRBJ1-2; D gene ambiguous. CDR3 length: 14 residues. CDR1 is MDHEN, CDR2 SYDVKM, per germline. Trimming removed 5 bases at V and 5 bases at J, with 15 bases between. The CDR3 DNA reads TGTGCCAGCAGTCAAGACGGGGTGGGATATGGCTACACCTTC. It translates to CASSQDGVGYGYTF.

The rearrangement links TRBV6-1 to TRBJ1-6; 7 nucleotides agree with TRBD1. The CDR3 is made up of 15 amino acids. Per the germline V gene, CDR1 is MNHNS and CDR2 is SASEGT. V shed 0 bases, J shed 7 bases, and the junction held 3 bases outside the gene matches. The CDR3 DNA reads as TGTGCCAGCAGTGAAGCTACAGGGGTAAATTCACCCCTCCACTTT. Translated, it gives CASSEATGVNSPLHF.

The chain employs TRBV10-3 and TRBJ1-2, with 9 bases fitting TRBD1. With 9 bases clipped from V and 6 bases from J, the junction kept 5 bases outside the gene matches. Germline V gene lookup returns CDR1 ENHRY and CDR2 SYGVKD. The CDR3 consists of 12 residues. CDR3 loop: CAIAGTGNGYTF. DNA for the CDR3: TGTGCCATTGCCGGGACAGGGAATGGCTACACCTTC.

This clone was seen only once. The chain joins TRBV6-6 to TRBJ2-1; TRBD2 matches at 7 bases. Germline V gives CDR1 MNHNY, CDR2 SVGAGI (reference sequence). The CDR3 is made up of 15 amino acids. V lost 7 bases and J lost 4; bases outside the gene matches: 10. The CDR3 loop is CASTHGGFSYNEQFF. The CDR3 DNA reads TGTGCCAGCACCCACGGGGGGTTTTCGTACAATGAGCAGTTCTTC.

This chain uses TRBV2 with TRBJ2-7, with D unclear. The CDR3 is 13 residues long. Per the germline V gene, CDR1 is SNHLY and CDR2 is FYNNEI. The V and J ends lost 3 bases and 6 bases respectively, with 12 bases between them. Here the CDR3 DNA reads TGTGCCAGCAGTGAGACAAGGATCGGCGAGCAGTACTTC. Amino acid sequence: CASSETRIGEQYF.